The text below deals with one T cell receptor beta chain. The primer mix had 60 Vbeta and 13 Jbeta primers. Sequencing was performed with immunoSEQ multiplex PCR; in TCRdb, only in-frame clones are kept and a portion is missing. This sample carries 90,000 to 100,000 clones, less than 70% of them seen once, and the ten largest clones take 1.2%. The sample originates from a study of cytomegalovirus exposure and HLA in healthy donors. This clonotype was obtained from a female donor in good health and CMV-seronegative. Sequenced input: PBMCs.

The CDR3 region has the DNA TGTGCCAGCAGCTCCGGGACAGGCTTTTATAGCAATCAGCCCCAGCATTTT. This encodes CASSSGTGFYSNQPQHF. The rearrangement uses TRBV7-2 and TRBJ1-5; 8 nucleotides match TRBD1. Unmatched junction bases numbered 8, after V lost 4 bases and J lost 0 bases. The germline CDR1 and CDR2 sequences are SGHTA and FQGNSA. The CDR3 has 17 residues.